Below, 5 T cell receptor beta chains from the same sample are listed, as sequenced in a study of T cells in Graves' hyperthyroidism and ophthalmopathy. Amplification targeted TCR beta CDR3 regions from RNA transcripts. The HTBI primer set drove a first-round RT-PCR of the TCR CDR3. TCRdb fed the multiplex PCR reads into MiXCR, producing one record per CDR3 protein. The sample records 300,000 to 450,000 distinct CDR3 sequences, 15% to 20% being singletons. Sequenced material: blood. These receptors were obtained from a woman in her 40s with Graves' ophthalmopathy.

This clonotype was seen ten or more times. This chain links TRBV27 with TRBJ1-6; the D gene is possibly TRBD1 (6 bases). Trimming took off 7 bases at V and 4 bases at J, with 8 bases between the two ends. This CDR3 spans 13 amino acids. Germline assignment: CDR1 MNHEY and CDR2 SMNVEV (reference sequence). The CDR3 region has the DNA TGTGCCAGCATGACAGGATATAATTCACCCCTCCACTTT. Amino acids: CASMTGYNSPLHF.

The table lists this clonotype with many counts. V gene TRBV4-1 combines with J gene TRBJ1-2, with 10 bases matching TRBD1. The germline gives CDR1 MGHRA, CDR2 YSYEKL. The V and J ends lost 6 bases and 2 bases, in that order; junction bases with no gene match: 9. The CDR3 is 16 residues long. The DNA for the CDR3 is TGCGCCAGCAGGCAACCGGGACAGGGGTGGAACTATGGCTACACCTTC. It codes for CASRQPGQGWNYGYTF.

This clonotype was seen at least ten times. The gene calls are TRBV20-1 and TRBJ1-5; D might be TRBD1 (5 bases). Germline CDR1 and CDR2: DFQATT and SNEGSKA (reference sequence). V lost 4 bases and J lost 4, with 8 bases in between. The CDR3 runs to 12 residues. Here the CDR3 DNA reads TGCAGTGCTACCAGGGAGAATCAGCCCCAGCATTTT. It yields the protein CSATRENQPQHF.

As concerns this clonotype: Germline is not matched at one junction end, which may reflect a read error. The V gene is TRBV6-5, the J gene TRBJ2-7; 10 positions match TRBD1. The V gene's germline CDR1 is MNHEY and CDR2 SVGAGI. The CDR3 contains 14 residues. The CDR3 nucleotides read TGTGCCAACAGTTACGGGACAGGGGTGGGCAAGCAGTACTTC. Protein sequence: CANSYGTGVGKQYF.

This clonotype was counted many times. CDR3 protein: CASSLRDRWNQPQHF. The CDR3 bases are TGTGCCAGTAGTCTCCGGGACAGATGGAATCAGCCCCAGCATTTT. The chain couples TRBV19 to TRBJ1-5; 7 bases align to TRBD1. The germline V gene has CDR1 LNHDA and CDR2 SQIVND (reference sequence). The CDR3 loop spans 15 amino acids. Unmatched junction bases numbered 8, after V lost 5 bases and J lost 4 bases.